The rows below give T cell receptor beta chains drawn from one sample of a study of control samples from healthy donors and cancer patients. Clones were sequenced by immunoSEQ multiplex PCR, and TCRdb holds only the in-frame ones, with some missing. The table includes about 160,000 clones, over 85% detected once. Sequencing was carried out using blood. The origin of the receptors is a middle-aged woman in good health. CDR3s include the opening cysteine and the closing phenylalanine or tryptophan. D genes are given only for firm matches. Clone size appears in some rows only: once, few, many, or a class for an expanded clone.

v_call: TRBV5-6
d_call: -
cdr3_length: 17
j_call: TRBJ2-1
clone_size: -
cdr3_nt: TGTGCCAGCACCAGGATGGGAGGTCTTAGCTCCTACAATGAGCAGTTCTTC
cdr3_aa: CASTRMGGLSSYNEQFF

v_call: TRBV5-4
d_call: TRBD1
cdr3_length: 16
j_call: TRBJ1-1
clone_size: -
cdr3_nt: TGTGCCAGCAGCCAAGCCCGCCGGACAGGGGGAGGTGAAGCTTTCTTT
cdr3_aa: CASSQARRTGGGEAFF

v_call: TRBV5-6
d_call: -
cdr3_length: 13
j_call: TRBJ1-1
clone_size: -
cdr3_nt: TGTGCCAGCAGCTTGGCCTGGAACACTGAAGCTTTCTTT
cdr3_aa: CASSLAWNTEAFF

v_call: TRBV19
d_call: -
cdr3_length: 14
j_call: TRBJ2-5
clone_size: -
cdr3_nt: TGTGCCAGTAGCATCCGTGGGTACCAAGAGACCCAGTACTTC
cdr3_aa: CASSIRGYQETQYF

v_call: TRBV7-2
d_call: TRBD1
cdr3_length: 15
j_call: TRBJ2-7
clone_size: -
cdr3_nt: TGTGCCAGCAGCTTTAGGACAGGGGAACCCTACGAGCAGTACTTC
cdr3_aa: CASSFRTGEPYEQYF

v_call: TRBV12-3/TRBV12-4
d_call: -
cdr3_length: 11
j_call: TRBJ1-6
clone_size: -
cdr3_nt: TGTGCCAGCAGTTTCTATTTACCCCTCCACTTT
cdr3_aa: CASSFYLPLHF

v_call: TRBV6-2/TRBV6-3
d_call: TRBD1
cdr3_length: 15
j_call: TRBJ2-1
clone_size: once
cdr3_nt: TGTGCCAGCAGCTTAAAGAACAGGGGGGACAATGAGCAGTTCTTC
cdr3_aa: CASSLKNRGDNEQFF

v_call: TRBV7-9
d_call: TRBD1
cdr3_length: 14
j_call: TRBJ2-7
clone_size: -
cdr3_nt: TGTGCCAGCAGCCTAGGGGGACAGGGTGGCGAGCAGTACTTC
cdr3_aa: CASSLGGQGGEQYF

v_call: TRBV7-8
d_call: -
cdr3_length: 16
j_call: TRBJ1-5
clone_size: -
cdr3_nt: TGTGCCAGCAGCGCCGAGAGGGGGGGAGGCAATCAGCCCCAGCATTTT
cdr3_aa: CASSAERGGGNQPQHF

v_call: TRBV4-3
d_call: -
cdr3_length: 15
j_call: TRBJ1-1
clone_size: -
cdr3_nt: TGCGCCAGCAGCTACCACTCCCGACAGTTCACTGAAGCTTTCTTT
cdr3_aa: CASSYHSRQFTEAFF

v_call: TRBV11-2
d_call: -
cdr3_length: 15
j_call: TRBJ2-5
clone_size: -
cdr3_nt: TGTGCCAGCAGCACCCGGGGGGCGGGGGAGGAGACCCAGTACTTC
cdr3_aa: CASSTRGAGEETQYF

v_call: TRBV27
d_call: TRBD2
cdr3_length: 15
j_call: TRBJ2-4
clone_size: -
cdr3_nt: TGTGCCAGCAGTCGTCTAGCGGCCAACAAAAACATTCAGTACTTC
cdr3_aa: CASSRLAANKNIQYF

v_call: TRBV5-8
d_call: -
cdr3_length: 15
j_call: TRBJ1-2
clone_size: once
cdr3_nt: TGTGCCAGCAGCCCCCCGACCGGGGAACTCTATGGCTACACCTTC
cdr3_aa: CASSPPTGELYGYTF

v_call: TRBV4-2
d_call: TRBD1
cdr3_length: 17
j_call: TRBJ2-7
clone_size: -
cdr3_nt: TGTGCCAGCAGCCGATTAAATTCCGGGACAGCGGACTACGAGCAGTACTTC
cdr3_aa: CASSRLNSGTADYEQYF

v_call: TRBV12-5
d_call: -
cdr3_length: 18
j_call: TRBJ1-6
clone_size: -
cdr3_nt: TGTGCTAGTGGTTTGTTGGACTTTGGAAGCTCCTATAATTCACCCCTCCACTTT
cdr3_aa: CASGLLDFGSSYNSPLHF

v_call: TRBV6-2/TRBV6-3
d_call: -
cdr3_length: 14
j_call: TRBJ1-1
clone_size: -
cdr3_nt: TGTGCCAGCAGTTACAGGGGCGGGAACACTGAAGCTTTCTTT
cdr3_aa: CASSYRGGNTEAFF

v_call: TRBV7-9
d_call: -
cdr3_length: 14
j_call: TRBJ2-7
clone_size: -
cdr3_nt: TGTGCCAGCAGCTCCGACAGGACAACCTACGAGCAGTACTTC
cdr3_aa: CASSSDRTTYEQYF

v_call: TRBV7-9
d_call: -
cdr3_length: 14
j_call: TRBJ2-2
clone_size: -
cdr3_nt: TGTGCCGCCAGAGACGACAGTAACACCGGGGAGCTGTTTTTT
cdr3_aa: CAARDDSNTGELFF

v_call: TRBV28
d_call: TRBD1
cdr3_length: 14
j_call: TRBJ1-2
clone_size: -
cdr3_nt: TGTGCCAGCAGTTTCGGACAGGGAATCTATGGCTACACCTTC
cdr3_aa: CASSFGQGIYGYTF

v_call: TRBV4-3
d_call: -
cdr3_length: 15
j_call: TRBJ1-3
clone_size: once
cdr3_nt: TGCGCCAGCAGCCAAGGAGGGAGCTCCGGAAACACTCTATATTTT
cdr3_aa: CASSQGGSSGNTLYF

v_call: TRBV19
d_call: TRBD1
cdr3_length: 12
j_call: TRBJ1-2
clone_size: -
cdr3_nt: TGTGCCAGTAGGACAGGGGCCTATGGCTACACCTTC
cdr3_aa: CASRTGAYGYTF

v_call: TRBV6-2/TRBV6-3
d_call: TRBD1
cdr3_length: 15
j_call: TRBJ1-2
clone_size: -
cdr3_nt: TGTGCCAGCAGTACCCGGGACAGGGCTAACTATGGCTACACCTTC
cdr3_aa: CASSTRDRANYGYTF

v_call: TRBV28
d_call: -
cdr3_length: 14
j_call: TRBJ1-4
clone_size: -
cdr3_nt: TGTGCCAGCAGCCTAGTGGGCACTAATGAAAAACTGTTTTTT
cdr3_aa: CASSLVGTNEKLFF

v_call: TRBV12-3/TRBV12-4
d_call: -
cdr3_length: 11
j_call: TRBJ2-5
clone_size: -
cdr3_nt: TGTGCCAGCAGTTTTGTCCAGACCCAGTACTTC
cdr3_aa: CASSFVQTQYF

v_call: TRBV29-1
d_call: -
cdr3_length: 13
j_call: TRBJ1-1
clone_size: -
cdr3_nt: TGCAGCGTTGAGCGGCAGGAGAACACTGAAGCTTTCTTT
cdr3_aa: CSVERQENTEAFF

v_call: TRBV10-3
d_call: -
cdr3_length: 14
j_call: TRBJ1-1
clone_size: -
cdr3_nt: TGTGCCATCAGCCCGGGGGCACTGAACACTGAAGCTTTCTTT
cdr3_aa: CAISPGALNTEAFF

v_call: TRBV10-3
d_call: -
cdr3_length: 15
j_call: TRBJ1-4
clone_size: -
cdr3_nt: TGTGCCATCAGTGAGTCGGCGGGGATCAATGAAAAACTGTTTTTT
cdr3_aa: CAISESAGINEKLFF

v_call: TRBV6-6
d_call: -
cdr3_length: 14
j_call: TRBJ2-1
clone_size: -
cdr3_nt: TGTGCCAGCAGTTACCCGGACGGGACCTACGAGCAGTTCTTC
cdr3_aa: CASSYPDGTYEQFF

v_call: TRBV7-9
d_call: -
cdr3_length: 13
j_call: TRBJ2-5
clone_size: -
cdr3_nt: TGTGCCAGCAGCTCCCCGGGACAAGAGACCCAGTACTTC
cdr3_aa: CASSSPGQETQYF

v_call: TRBV9
d_call: TRBD1
cdr3_length: 15
j_call: TRBJ1-6
clone_size: -
cdr3_nt: TGTGCCAGCAGCGCACCAGGGACAGCCGGCTTGACCCTCCACTTT
cdr3_aa: CASSAPGTAGLTLHF

v_call: TRBV6-5
d_call: -
cdr3_length: 14
j_call: TRBJ1-4
clone_size: -
cdr3_nt: TGTGCCAGCAGTACCGTCAGGTTGTCGGGAAAACTGTTTTTT
cdr3_aa: CASSTVRLSGKLFF

v_call: TRBV24-1
d_call: -
cdr3_length: 12
j_call: TRBJ2-7
clone_size: -
cdr3_nt: TGTGCCACCAGTGGTGTTCAGGGCCGGCAGTACTTC
cdr3_aa: CATSGVQGRQYF

v_call: TRBV2
d_call: TRBD1
cdr3_length: 15
j_call: TRBJ1-3
clone_size: -
cdr3_nt: TGTGCCAGCAGTGAATCGACAGGGCCTGGAAACACCATATATTTT
cdr3_aa: CASSESTGPGNTIYF

v_call: TRBV5-4
d_call: -
cdr3_length: 13
j_call: TRBJ1-2
clone_size: once
cdr3_nt: TGTGCCAGCAGCTTGGGTTGGGACTATGGCTACACCTTC
cdr3_aa: CASSLGWDYGYTF

v_call: TRBV5-5
d_call: TRBD1
cdr3_length: 17
j_call: TRBJ1-3
clone_size: -
cdr3_nt: TGTGCCAGCAGCCCCGGAGGGGGCCCCCCGGCTGGAAACACCATATATTTT
cdr3_aa: CASSPGGGPPAGNTIYF

v_call: TRBV7-9
d_call: -
cdr3_length: 14
j_call: TRBJ1-1
clone_size: -
cdr3_nt: TGTGCCAGCACCCTTGCGAGGGGCACTTCTGAAGCTTTCTTT
cdr3_aa: CASTLARGTSEAFF

v_call: TRBV9
d_call: -
cdr3_length: 10
j_call: TRBJ1-3
clone_size: few
cdr3_nt: TGTGCCAGCAGTGGAAACACCATATATTTT
cdr3_aa: CASSGNTIYF

v_call: TRBV20-1
d_call: -
cdr3_length: 14
j_call: TRBJ1-1
clone_size: -
cdr3_nt: TGCAGTGCAAGTCGGCCGGGAAGGAACACTGAAGCTTTCTTT
cdr3_aa: CSASRPGRNTEAFF

v_call: TRBV7-8
d_call: -
cdr3_length: 14
j_call: TRBJ2-2
clone_size: once
cdr3_nt: TGTGCCAGCAGCTTCATCGCGAACACCGGGGAGCTGTTTTTT
cdr3_aa: CASSFIANTGELFF

v_call: TRBV11-2
d_call: -
cdr3_length: 13
j_call: TRBJ2-7
clone_size: -
cdr3_nt: TGTGCCAGCAGCTTAGATTTAGGGGGCGAGCAGTACTTC
cdr3_aa: CASSLDLGGEQYF

v_call: TRBV7-2
d_call: -
cdr3_length: 12
j_call: TRBJ2-7
clone_size: -
cdr3_nt: TGTGCCAGCAGCTCCCCCCCTCTCGAGCAGTACTTC
cdr3_aa: CASSSPPLEQYF

v_call: TRBV9
d_call: TRBD1
cdr3_length: 15
j_call: TRBJ2-7
clone_size: -
cdr3_nt: TGTGCCAGCAGCGTAGGGGGACAGGAAGTTTACGAGCAGTACTTC
cdr3_aa: CASSVGGQEVYEQYF

v_call: TRBV9
d_call: TRBD1
cdr3_length: 16
j_call: TRBJ1-4
clone_size: -
cdr3_nt: TGTGCCAGCAGCGCAGAGCCCGGGACAGGGGGTGAAAAACTGTTTTTT
cdr3_aa: CASSAEPGTGGEKLFF

v_call: TRBV7-2
d_call: -
cdr3_length: 14
j_call: TRBJ2-5
clone_size: -
cdr3_nt: TGTGCCAGCAGCTCCAGACAGCTCCAAGAGACCCAGTACTTC
cdr3_aa: CASSSRQLQETQYF

v_call: TRBV3-1/TRBV3-2
d_call: -
cdr3_length: 15
j_call: TRBJ1-3
clone_size: -
cdr3_nt: TGTGCCAGCAGCTTCGTTCGGGGGTCTGGAAACACCATATATTTT
cdr3_aa: CASSFVRGSGNTIYF

v_call: TRBV6-5
d_call: -
cdr3_length: 16
j_call: TRBJ1-3
clone_size: -
cdr3_nt: TGTGCCAGCAGTTACTCGTCAGGGTACTCTGGAAACACCATATATTTT
cdr3_aa: CASSYSSGYSGNTIYF

v_call: TRBV4-1
d_call: -
cdr3_length: 15
j_call: TRBJ1-2
clone_size: -
cdr3_nt: TGCGCCAGCAGCCCTCTCGAGTTCGGGCGGTATGGCTACACCTTC
cdr3_aa: CASSPLEFGRYGYTF